This T cell receptor beta chain was profiled in a study of T cell responses to AZD1222 COVID-19 vaccine. Study-level results: Only 5 or 6 AZD1222 recipients were seropositive at baseline. Most donors were white British, females outnumbered males, and clonal diversity was possibly underestimated.

Assay used: immunoSEQ multiplex PCR; TCRdb lists only in-frame clones, some missing. In the table there are about 120,000 clones, about 90% of which are singletons. Some second doses came at about 4 weeks and others at about 12 weeks; these were pooled. Germline CDR1 reads SGHDT; CDR2 reads YYEEEE. Trimming left V 1 base short and J 5 bases short, with 10 bases between. This CDR3 has 14 amino acids. A word on this clone: Its specificity is unknown.

The chain is built from TRBV5-6 and TRBJ2-1; D ambiguous. Specimen: peripheral blood, collected 28 days after the second AZD1222 dose. The TCR originated in an adult who received the AZD1222 COVID-19 vaccine. The CDR3 protein is CASSLIDSNNEQFF. CDR3 nucleotide sequence: TGTGCCAGCAGCTTGATCGATAGTAACAATGAGCAGTTCTTC.